These 17 T cell receptor beta chains share one sample of origin, sequenced in a study of B cell selection in AIRE deficiency. The regulatory T cell sort gate was CD4+CD25hiCD127low/negative. Some clones are missing from TCRdb's copy, which holds only in-frame ones; the method was immunoSEQ multiplex PCR. Counted here are some 21,000 clones, less than 95% occurring once; the ten biggest clones make up 2%. The sequenced material came from Tregs sorted from PBMCs. The source of these receptors is a human donor with AIRE deficiency.

This sequence joins TRBV5-1 and TRBJ2-1; D might be TRBD1 or TRBD2, each matching 5 bases. V dropped 4 bases and J dropped 9 bases, with 26 bases sitting between them. The V gene's germline CDR1 is SGHRS and CDR2 YFSETQ. The CDR3 is 17 amino acids. The CDR3 bases are TGCGCCAGCAGCCCGACCTTAGTGGGGGTGGAAAGCGGTGAGCAGTTCTTC. This codes for CASSPTLVGVESGEQFF.

The J gene is TRBJ1-5, the V gene TRBV28; tentatively, D is TRBD1 (5 bases). The CDR3 is made up of 16 amino acids. The germline V and J ends were trimmed by 6 bases and 3 bases, with 18 bases remaining between them. CDR1 is MDHEN and CDR2 is SYDVKM in the germline V gene. The CDR3 nucleotides are TGTGCCAGCAGGACTCCCCACCGGGGACTCAATCAGCCCCAGCATTTT. Its protein product is CASRTPHRGLNQPQHF.

The chain is built from TRBV19 and TRBJ2-5; TRBD1 matches at 8 bases. The CDR3 runs 15 residues. Trimming at V came to 3 bases and at J to 5 bases, leaving 8 bases not matched to a gene. Germline V gives CDR1 LNHDA, CDR2 SQIVND (reference sequence). CDR3 sequence: CASSMFGQGKETQYF. Written as DNA, the CDR3 is TGTGCCAGTAGTATGTTTGGACAGGGAAAGGAGACCCAGTACTTC. Full variable domain (rest looked up from reference TRBV19 and TRBJ2-5): DGGITQSPKYLFRKEGQNVTLSCEQNLNHDAMYWYRQDPGQGLRLIYYSQIVNDFQKGDIAEGYSVSREKKESFPLTVTSAQKNPTAFYLCASSMFGQGKETQYFGPGTRLLVL.

This chain connects TRBV10-1 to TRBJ2-1; D unclear. V was trimmed by 3 bases and J by 8 bases, leaving 14 bases between them. From germline, CDR1 is WNHNN and CDR2 SYGVQD (reference sequence). The CDR3 totals 14 residues. The CDR3 DNA sequence: TGCGCCAGCAGTGAACTCGGCGGAAGGGATGAGCAGTTCTTC. Translated, it gives CASSELGGRDEQFF.

This clone was observed once. The V call is TRBV7-9, the J call TRBJ1-1; 7 bases are a match to TRBD1. The CDR3 has 15 residues. Unmatched junction bases numbered 6, after V lost 5 bases and J lost 0 bases. Germline CDR1 is SEHNR and CDR2 is FQNEAQ (reference sequence). The CDR3 sequence: CASSQGGVLNTEAFF. Here the CDR3 DNA reads TGTGCCAGCAGCCAGGGGGGGGTATTGAACACTGAAGCTTTCTTT. Based on the CDR3 plus reference TRBV7-9 and TRBJ1-1, the full variable domain is DTGVSQNPRHKITKRGQNVTFRCDPISEHNRLYWYRQTLGQGPEFLTYFQNEAQLEKSRLLSDRFSAERPKGSFSTLEIQRTEQGDSAMYLCASSQGGVLNTEAFFGQGTRLTVV.

The chain uses TRBV7-9 and TRBJ2-3, with D hard to call. CDR3 size: 16 residues. The germline V and J ends were trimmed by 5 bases and 7 bases, with 22 bases remaining between them. Germline assignment: CDR1 SEHNR and CDR2 FQNEAQ (reference sequence). The CDR3, as DNA: TGTGCCAGCAGCCCTTTCGTGAATCTTGTACGAAATACGCAGTATTTT. Its translation: CASSPFVNLVRNTQYF. Complete variable domain (other parts from reference TRBV7-9 and TRBJ2-3): DTGVSQNPRHKITKRGQNVTFRCDPISEHNRLYWYRQTLGQGPEFLTYFQNEAQLEKSRLLSDRFSAERPKGSFSTLEIQRTEQGDSAMYLCASSPFVNLVRNTQYFGPGTRLTVL.

CDR3 DNA sequence: TGTGCCAGCGGGGGACAGGGTGTCGGCTACACCTTC. Its translation: CASGGQGVGYTF. The gene calls are TRBV6-1 and TRBJ1-2, with 9 bases that match TRBD1. This CDR3 contains 12 residues. Germline lookup yields CDR1 MNHNS and CDR2 SASEGT. Trimming cost V 8 bases and J 8 bases; bases outside gene matches: 6.

The chain recombines TRBV28 with TRBJ1-2, with 10 bases identical to TRBD1. V was pared by 10 bases and J by 8 bases, with 10 bases of the junction left unmatched. The CDR3 is 13 amino acids. Germline V gene lookup returns CDR1 MDHEN and CDR2 SYDVKM. CDR3 residues: CATGTGAIYGYTF. The CDR3 DNA follows: TGTGCCACCGGGACAGGGGCAATTTACGGCTACACCTTC.

V and J are TRBV5-6 and TRBJ2-1, with D possibly matching TRBD1 (6 bases). Trimming pared 2 bases from V and 8 bases from J, leaving 14 bases between. The length of the CDR3 is 14 residues. CDR1 SGHDT and CDR2 YYEEEE come from the germline V gene. The CDR3 protein is CASSLGPPGDEQFF. CDR3 DNA sequence: TGTGCCAGCAGCTTAGGACCCCCAGGGGATGAGCAGTTCTTC.

The chain joins TRBV4-3 to TRBJ1-2; tentatively, D is TRBD1 (5 bases). Per germline, CDR1 LGHNA and CDR2 YSLEER. The CDR3 is made up of 14 amino acids. Trimming took off 0 bases at V and 0 bases at J, with 5 bases between the two ends. The CDR3 sequence is CASSQEGANYGYTF. CDR3 DNA: TGCGCCAGCAGCCAAGAAGGGGCTAACTATGGCTACACCTTC.

J is TRBJ1-2 and V is TRBV19, with 7 bases fitting TRBD1. CDR3 length: 17 residues. Trimming cost V 5 bases and J 4 bases; bases outside gene matches: 16. Germline-derived CDR1 and CDR2 are LNHDA and SQIVND (reference sequence). This CDR3 is CASSLRQGEVQIYGYTF. The DNA of the CDR3 is TGTGCCAGTAGTCTACGACAGGGTGAGGTCCAGATCTATGGCTACACCTTC.

This clone was detected once. V is TRBV7-9 and J is TRBJ2-2; 7 bases map to TRBD1. This CDR3 is 15 amino acids long. The V segment lost 3 bases and the J segment 0 bases; nucleotides outside the gene matches: 1. Germline CDR1 and CDR2: SEHNR and FQNEAQ (reference sequence). This chain's CDR3 is CASSLGQTNTGELFF. Here the CDR3 DNA reads TGTGCCAGCAGCTTGGGACAGACGAACACCGGGGAGCTGTTTTTT.

This chain connects TRBV11-3 to TRBJ2-7; D may be TRBD1 (6 bases). CDR3 length equals 12 residues. CDR1 and CDR2 from the germline V gene are SGHNT and YENEEA. Trimming stripped 5 bases from V and 1 base from J, with 6 bases between. The CDR3 nucleotides read TGTGCCAGCAGCCAGGGGTCCTACGAGCAGTACTTC. Its translation is CASSQGSYEQYF.

This clone was detected a few times. The gene calls are TRBV2 and TRBJ2-7; no firm D call. V gave up 3 bases and J gave up 4 bases, with 4 bases separating them. CDR1 and CDR2 from the germline V gene are SNHLY and FYNNEI. The CDR3 contains 11 residues. The CDR3 region is CASSEFYEQYF. DNA of the CDR3: TGTGCCAGCAGTGAGTTTTACGAGCAGTACTTC.

This chain connects TRBV5-4 to TRBJ1-2; 8 bases are a match to TRBD1. Germline V gene data show CDR1 as SGHNT and CDR2 as YYREEE (reference sequence). Unmatched junction bases numbered 17, after V lost 4 bases and J lost 6 bases. This CDR3 region has 17 residues. The CDR3 DNA sequence: TGTGCCAGCAGCCCTCCACCCTCGAGGGCGACAGGGGATGGCTACACCTTC. Translation gives CASSPPPSRATGDGYTF. Based on the CDR3 plus reference TRBV5-4 and TRBJ1-2, the full variable domain is ETGVTQSPTHLIKTRGQQVTLRCSSQSGHNTVSWYQQALGQGPQFIFQYYREEENGRGNFPPRFSGLQFPNYSSELNVNALELDDSALYLCASSPPPSRATGDGYTFGSGTRLTVV.

V gene TRBV6-6 combines with J gene TRBJ1-1, with unresolved D. Trimming pared 2 bases from V and 0 bases from J, leaving 4 bases between. CDR3 length: 13 residues. CDR1 and CDR2 (germline): MNHNY, SVGAGI (reference sequence). The CDR3 DNA reads TGTGCCAGCAGTTACCGCTTGAACACTGAAGCTTTCTTT. Its protein is CASSYRLNTEAFF.

The chain links TRBV6-1 to TRBJ1-4; weak D call: TRBD1 (6 bases). The CDR3 totals 15 residues. V lost 3 bases, J lost 8 bases, and 16 bases lay in between. Germline CDR1 and CDR2: MNHNS and SASEGT. The CDR3 protein is CASSDPGQGDEKLFF. CDR3 nucleotides: TGTGCCAGCAGTGACCCGGGACAAGGTGACGAAAAACTGTTTTTT.